Each of the 5 T cell receptor beta chains below was sequenced from the same sample in a study of patients and donors after allogeneic stem cell transplantation. From the RT-PCR reads, TCRdb called clonotypes with MiXCR, one entry per CDR3 protein. The repertoire holds about 230,000 distinct CDR3 sequences, with 14% as singletons. The source material was blood, either unsorted or a sorted T cell fraction (not recorded which). These receptors originate from a human donor who was either an allogeneic HSCT recipient or a stem cell or donor lymphocyte infusion donor (not recorded which). It is not recorded whose cells these are; they may come from a transplant donor.

The chain links TRBV12-3 or TRBV12-4 to TRBJ2-1; 11 bases align to TRBD2. The V segment lost 7 bases and the J segment 4 bases; nucleotides outside the gene matches: 9. The CDR3 has 16 residues. CDR3 bases: TGTGCCAGCACCCTTAGCGGGAGGGCTCGTTACAATGAGCAGTTCTTC. Protein product: CASTLSGRARYNEQFF.

A few counts support this clonotype. The rearrangement uses TRBV4-1 and TRBJ1-5; TRBD1 agrees at 7 bases. Germline CDR1 reads MGHRA; CDR2 reads YSYEKL. The V segment lost 4 bases and the J segment 6 bases; nucleotides outside the gene matches: 9. The CDR3 spans 15 residues. CDR3 in amino acids: CASSPDRVTIQPQHF. CDR3 coding DNA: TGCGCCAGCAGCCCCGACAGGGTGACGATTCAGCCCCAGCATTTT.

J is TRBJ2-1 and V is TRBV20-1; weak D call: TRBD1 (6 bases). There are 12 residues in the CDR3. From germline, CDR1 is DFQATT and CDR2 SNEGSKA (reference sequence). V was shortened by 5 bases and J by 8 bases, with 13 bases between the two germline ends. CDR3 in amino acids: CSALRQVYEQFF. The CDR3 DNA reads as TGCAGTGCTCTACGACAGGTCTATGAGCAGTTCTTC.

The gene calls are TRBV5-1 and TRBJ2-7; TRBD1 matches 11 bases. CDR3 length equals 14 residues. Trimming removed 4 bases from V and 6 bases from J; junction bases left unmatched: 6. Germline values: CDR1 SGHRS, CDR2 YFSETQ. CDR3 nucleotide sequence: TGCGCCAGCAGCAAGGCCGGGACAGGGGGCGAGCAGTACTTC. Translation gives CASSKAGTGGEQYF.

There are a few counts of this clonotype. This sequence joins TRBV6-1 and TRBJ1-2; D unresolved. The germline V and J ends were trimmed by 2 bases and 5 bases, with 12 bases remaining between them. Looked up from germline, CDR1 is MNHNS and CDR2 is SASEGT. The CDR3 has 14 residues. The chain's CDR3 is CASSETQDIYGYTF. CDR3 coding DNA: TGTGCCAGCAGTGAAACGCAGGATATATATGGCTACACCTTC.